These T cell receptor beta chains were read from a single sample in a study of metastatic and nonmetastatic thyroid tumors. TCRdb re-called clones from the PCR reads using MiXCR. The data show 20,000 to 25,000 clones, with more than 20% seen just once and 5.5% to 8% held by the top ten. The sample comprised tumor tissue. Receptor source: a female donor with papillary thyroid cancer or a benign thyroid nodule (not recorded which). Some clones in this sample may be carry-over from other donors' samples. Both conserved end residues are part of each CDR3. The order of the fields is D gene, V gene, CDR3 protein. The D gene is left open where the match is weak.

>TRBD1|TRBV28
CASSQTGVSGNTIYF
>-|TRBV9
CASSVGLTYEQYF
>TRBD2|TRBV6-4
CASSIGTAGGNEQFF
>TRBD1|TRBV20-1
CSSPDRGLSGYGYTF
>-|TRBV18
CASSIVGRNTEAFF
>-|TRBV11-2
CASNNGALETQYF
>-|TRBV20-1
CSARDFVGGGETQYF
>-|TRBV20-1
CSASGAGDSYEQYF
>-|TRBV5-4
CASSLFSGKNRGQYF
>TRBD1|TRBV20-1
CSARDPQRDSYGYTF
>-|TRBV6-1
CASSTTGNIQYF
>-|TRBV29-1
CSVEPGTETQYF
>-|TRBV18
CASSPDRSYEQHF
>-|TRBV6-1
CASTSSFETQYF
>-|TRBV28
CASSPREREYEQYF
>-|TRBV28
CASTGRGLNTGELFF